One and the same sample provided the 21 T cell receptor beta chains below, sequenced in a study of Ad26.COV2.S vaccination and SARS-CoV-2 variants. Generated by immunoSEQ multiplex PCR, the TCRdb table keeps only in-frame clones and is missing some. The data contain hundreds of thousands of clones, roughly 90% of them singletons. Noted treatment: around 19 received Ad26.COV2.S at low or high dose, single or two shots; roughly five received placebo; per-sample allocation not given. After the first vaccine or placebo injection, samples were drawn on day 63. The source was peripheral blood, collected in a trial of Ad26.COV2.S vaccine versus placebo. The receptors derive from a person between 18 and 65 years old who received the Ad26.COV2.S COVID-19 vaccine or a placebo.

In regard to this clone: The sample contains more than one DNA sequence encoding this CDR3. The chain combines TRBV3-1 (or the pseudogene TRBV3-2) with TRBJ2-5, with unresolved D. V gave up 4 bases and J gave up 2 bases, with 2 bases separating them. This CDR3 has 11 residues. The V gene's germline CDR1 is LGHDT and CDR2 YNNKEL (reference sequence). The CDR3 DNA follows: TGTGCCAGCAGCCTACAAGAGACCCAGTACTTC. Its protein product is CASSLQETQYF.

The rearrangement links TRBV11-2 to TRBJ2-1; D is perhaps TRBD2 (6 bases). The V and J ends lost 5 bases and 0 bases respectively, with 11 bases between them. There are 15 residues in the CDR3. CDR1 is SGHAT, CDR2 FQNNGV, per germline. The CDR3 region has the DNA TGTGCCAGCAGCCCGGGACTTTTCTCCTACAATGAGCAGTTCTTC. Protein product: CASSPGLFSYNEQFF.

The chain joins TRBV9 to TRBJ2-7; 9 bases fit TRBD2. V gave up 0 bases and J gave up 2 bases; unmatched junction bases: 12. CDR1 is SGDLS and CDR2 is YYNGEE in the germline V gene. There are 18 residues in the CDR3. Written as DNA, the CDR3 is TGTGCCAGCAGCGTAGAAGGGCTAGCGGGAAGTATACCCTACGAGCAGTACTTC. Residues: CASSVEGLAGSIPYEQYF.

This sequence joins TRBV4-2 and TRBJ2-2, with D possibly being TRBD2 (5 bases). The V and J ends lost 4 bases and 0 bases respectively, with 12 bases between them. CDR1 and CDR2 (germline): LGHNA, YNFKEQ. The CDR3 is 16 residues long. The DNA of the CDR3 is TGTGCCAGCAGCCCATTTGGAGGATCGAACACCGGGGAGCTGTTTTTT. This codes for CASSPFGGSNTGELFF.

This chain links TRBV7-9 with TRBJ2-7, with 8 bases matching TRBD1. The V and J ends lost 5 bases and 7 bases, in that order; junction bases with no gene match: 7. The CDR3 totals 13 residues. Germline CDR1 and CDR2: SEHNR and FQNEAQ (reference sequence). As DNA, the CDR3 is TGTGCCAGCAGCCACCAGGGGGCGGGAGAGCAGTACTTC. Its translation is CASSHQGAGEQYF.

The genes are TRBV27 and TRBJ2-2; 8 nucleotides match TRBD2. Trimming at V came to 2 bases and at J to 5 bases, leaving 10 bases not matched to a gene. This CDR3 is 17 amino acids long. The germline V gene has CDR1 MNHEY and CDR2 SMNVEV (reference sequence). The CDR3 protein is CASSLRTSLEETGELFF. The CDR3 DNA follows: TGTGCCAGCAGTTTAAGGACTAGCCTTGAAGAAACCGGGGAGCTGTTTTTT.

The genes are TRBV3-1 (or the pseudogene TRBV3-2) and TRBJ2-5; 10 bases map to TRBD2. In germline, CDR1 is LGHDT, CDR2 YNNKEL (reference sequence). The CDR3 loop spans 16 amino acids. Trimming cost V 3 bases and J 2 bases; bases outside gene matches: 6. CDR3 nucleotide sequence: TGTGCCAGCAGCCATCCCAGGACTAGCGGTCAAGAGACCCAGTACTTC. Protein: CASSHPRTSGQETQYF.

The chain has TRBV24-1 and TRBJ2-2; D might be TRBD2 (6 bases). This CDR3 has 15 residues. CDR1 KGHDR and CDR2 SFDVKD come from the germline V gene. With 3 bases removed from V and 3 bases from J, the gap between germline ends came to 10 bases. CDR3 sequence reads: CATSDGGKDTGELFF. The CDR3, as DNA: TGTGCCACCAGTGATGGAGGGAAGGACACCGGGGAGCTGTTTTTT.

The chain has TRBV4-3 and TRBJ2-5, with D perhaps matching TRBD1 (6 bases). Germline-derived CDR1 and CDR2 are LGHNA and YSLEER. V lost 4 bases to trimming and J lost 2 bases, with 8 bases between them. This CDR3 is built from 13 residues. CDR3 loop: CASSRTVQETQYF. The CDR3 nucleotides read TGCGCCAGCAGCCGGACAGTTCAAGAGACCCAGTACTTC.

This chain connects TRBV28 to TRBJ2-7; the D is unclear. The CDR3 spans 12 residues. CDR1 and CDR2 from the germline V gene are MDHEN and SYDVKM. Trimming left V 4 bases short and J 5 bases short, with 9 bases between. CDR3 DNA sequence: TGTGCCAGCAGTTCTGGGTTCCACGAGCAGTACTTC. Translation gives CASSSGFHEQYF.

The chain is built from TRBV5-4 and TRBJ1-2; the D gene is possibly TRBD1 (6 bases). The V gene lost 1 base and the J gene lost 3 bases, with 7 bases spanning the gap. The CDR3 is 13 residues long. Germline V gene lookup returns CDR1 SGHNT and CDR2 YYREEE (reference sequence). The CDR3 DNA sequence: TGTGCCAGCAGCTTGAACAGGGACTATGGCTACACCTTC. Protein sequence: CASSLNRDYGYTF. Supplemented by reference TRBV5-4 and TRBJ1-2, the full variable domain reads ETGVTQSPTHLIKTRGQQVTLRCSSQSGHNTVSWYQQALGQGPQFIFQYYREEENGRGNFPPRFSGLQFPNYSSELNVNALELDDSALYLCASSLNRDYGYTFGSGTRLTVV.

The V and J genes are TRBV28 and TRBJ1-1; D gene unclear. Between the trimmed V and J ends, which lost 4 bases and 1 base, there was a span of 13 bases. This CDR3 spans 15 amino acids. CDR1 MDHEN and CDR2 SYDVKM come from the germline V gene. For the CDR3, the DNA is TGTGCCAGCAGTTCCCCTCGCGACGGGAACACTGAAGCTTTCTTT. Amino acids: CASSSPRDGNTEAFF.

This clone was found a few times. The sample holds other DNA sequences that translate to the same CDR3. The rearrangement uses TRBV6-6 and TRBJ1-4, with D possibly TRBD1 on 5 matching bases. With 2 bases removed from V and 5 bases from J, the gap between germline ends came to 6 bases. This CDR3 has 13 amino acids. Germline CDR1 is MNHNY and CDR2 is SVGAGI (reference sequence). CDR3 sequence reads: CASSYRGNEKLFF. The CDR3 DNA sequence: TGTGCCAGCAGTTACAGGGGAAATGAAAAACTGTTTTTT.

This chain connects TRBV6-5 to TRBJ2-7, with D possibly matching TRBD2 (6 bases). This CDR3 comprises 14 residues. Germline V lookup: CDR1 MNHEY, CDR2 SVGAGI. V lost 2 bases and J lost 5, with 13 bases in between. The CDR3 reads CASSYPGGGNEQYF. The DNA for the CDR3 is TGTGCCAGCAGTTACCCCGGGGGAGGAAACGAGCAGTACTTC.

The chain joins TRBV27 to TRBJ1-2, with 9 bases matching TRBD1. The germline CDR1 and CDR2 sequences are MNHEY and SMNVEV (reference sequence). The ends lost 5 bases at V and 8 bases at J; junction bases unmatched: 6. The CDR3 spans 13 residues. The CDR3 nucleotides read TGTGCCAGCAGTCCATGGACAGGGGCCGGCTACACCTTC. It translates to CASSPWTGAGYTF.

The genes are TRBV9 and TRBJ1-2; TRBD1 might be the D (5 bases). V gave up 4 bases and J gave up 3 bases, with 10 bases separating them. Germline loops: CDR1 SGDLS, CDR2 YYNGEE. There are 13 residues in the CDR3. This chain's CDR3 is CASSPQGDYGYTF. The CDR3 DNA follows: TGTGCCAGCAGCCCTCAGGGCGACTATGGCTACACCTTC.

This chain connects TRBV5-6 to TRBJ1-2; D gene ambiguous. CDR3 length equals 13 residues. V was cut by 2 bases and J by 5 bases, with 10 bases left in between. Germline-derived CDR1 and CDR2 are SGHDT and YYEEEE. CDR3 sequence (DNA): TGTGCCAGCAGCTTCCCAGCAAATTATGGCTACACCTTC. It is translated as CASSFPANYGYTF.

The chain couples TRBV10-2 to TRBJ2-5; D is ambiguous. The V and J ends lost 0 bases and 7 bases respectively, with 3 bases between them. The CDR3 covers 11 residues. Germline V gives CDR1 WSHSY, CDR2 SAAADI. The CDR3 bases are TGCGCCAGCAGTGAGTCGGGGACCCAGTACTTC. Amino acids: CASSESGTQYF.

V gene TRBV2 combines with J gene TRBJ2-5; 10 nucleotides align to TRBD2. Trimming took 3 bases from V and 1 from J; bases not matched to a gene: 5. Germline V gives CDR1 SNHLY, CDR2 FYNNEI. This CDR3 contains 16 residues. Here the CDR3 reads CASSDGAGGIQETQYF. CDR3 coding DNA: TGTGCCAGCAGTGACGGAGCGGGGGGGATCCAAGAGACCCAGTACTTC.

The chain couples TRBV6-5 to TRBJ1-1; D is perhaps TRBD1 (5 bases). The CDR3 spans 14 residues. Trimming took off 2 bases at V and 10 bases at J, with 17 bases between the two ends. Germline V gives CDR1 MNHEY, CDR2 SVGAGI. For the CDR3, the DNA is TGTGCCAGCAGTTACGTCGACAGTTCTAGGAGAGCTTTCTTT. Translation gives CASSYVDSSRRAFF.

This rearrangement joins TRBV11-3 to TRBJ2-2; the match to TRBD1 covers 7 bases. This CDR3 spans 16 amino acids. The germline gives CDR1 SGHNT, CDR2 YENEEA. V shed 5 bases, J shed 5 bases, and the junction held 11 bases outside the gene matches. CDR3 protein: CASSQRQGARTGELFF. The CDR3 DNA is TGTGCCAGCAGCCAGAGACAGGGAGCGAGAACCGGGGAGCTGTTTTTT.